A selection of T cell receptor beta chains follows, all from one sample in a study of T cell responses to AZD1222 COVID-19 vaccine. Only in-frame clones appear in the TCRdb table, and some are missing; sequencing was by immunoSEQ multiplex PCR. The sample lists around 140,000 clones, about 92% seen once, with roughly an eighth in the top ten. This material consisted of peripheral blood, taken after recovery from COVID-19. These receptors were collected from an adult who had recovered from COVID-19. Both conserved end residues are part of each CDR3. A D gene is named only where the DNA matches it firmly. Not every row has a clone size; where given, it reads once, few, many or a size class.

abundance: NA
j_gene: TRBJ2-7
d_gene: NA
v_gene: TRBV2
CDR3aa: CASSDLLGEYF
CDR3nt: TGTGCCAGCAGTGATTTATTGGGAGAGTACTTC

abundance: NA
j_gene: TRBJ2-5
d_gene: TRBD2
v_gene: TRBV5-1
CDR3aa: CASSWGLAGQETQYF
CDR3nt: TGCGCCAGCAGCTGGGGACTAGCGGGACAAGAGACCCAGTACTTC

abundance: NA
j_gene: TRBJ1-2
d_gene: TRBD1
v_gene: TRBV27
CDR3aa: CASSHRQGDGYGYTF
CDR3nt: TGTGCCAGCAGTCATAGACAGGGGGACGGCTATGGCTACACCTTC

abundance: NA
j_gene: TRBJ2-7
d_gene: NA
v_gene: TRBV7-8
CDR3aa: CASSFDDTSYEQYF
CDR3nt: TGTGCCAGCAGCTTCGACGACACCTCCTACGAGCAGTACTTC

abundance: NA
j_gene: TRBJ2-7
d_gene: NA
v_gene: TRBV5-1
CDR3aa: CASTLGLSSYEQYF
CDR3nt: TGCGCCAGCACTCTAGGACTCAGCTCCTACGAGCAGTACTTC

abundance: NA
j_gene: TRBJ1-2
d_gene: TRBD1
v_gene: TRBV19
CDR3aa: CASTPTGLGYTF
CDR3nt: TGTGCCAGTACCCCGACAGGGCTTGGCTACACCTTC

abundance: NA
j_gene: TRBJ2-2
d_gene: TRBD2
v_gene: TRBV7-2
CDR3aa: CASPLAGGLNTGELFF
CDR3nt: TGTGCCAGCCCTTTAGCGGGAGGGCTCAATACCGGGGAGCTGTTTTTT

abundance: NA
j_gene: TRBJ2-3
d_gene: NA
v_gene: TRBV3-1/TRBV3-2
CDR3aa: CASSQHRASPTDTQYF
CDR3nt: TGTGCCAGCAGCCAGCACAGGGCCAGTCCCACAGATACGCAGTATTTT

abundance: NA
j_gene: TRBJ2-2
d_gene: TRBD1
v_gene: TRBV5-1
CDR3aa: CASGTGNPGELFF
CDR3nt: TGCGCCAGCGGGACAGGGAACCCCGGGGAGCTGTTTTTT

abundance: NA
j_gene: TRBJ2-1
d_gene: TRBD2
v_gene: TRBV5-1
CDR3aa: CASSRGLDWDNEQFF
CDR3nt: TGCGCCAGCAGCCGCGGACTAGACTGGGACAATGAGCAGTTCTTC

abundance: once
j_gene: TRBJ2-2
d_gene: TRBD2
v_gene: TRBV7-8
CDR3aa: CASSSRLAGAPMNTGELFF
CDR3nt: TGTGCCAGCAGCTCTCGACTAGCGGGAGCTCCGATGAACACCGGGGAGCTGTTTTTT

abundance: NA
j_gene: TRBJ1-2
d_gene: NA
v_gene: TRBV28
CDR3aa: CASSPPTRTYGYTF
CDR3nt: TGTGCCAGCAGCCCCCCAACAAGGACCTATGGCTACACCTTC

abundance: NA
j_gene: TRBJ2-2
d_gene: TRBD2
v_gene: TRBV29-1
CDR3aa: CSVGLARDGELFF
CDR3nt: TGCAGCGTTGGACTAGCGAGAGACGGGGAGCTGTTTTTT

abundance: NA
j_gene: TRBJ1-5
d_gene: NA
v_gene: TRBV28
CDR3aa: CASSTSPFLSNQPQHF
CDR3nt: TGTGCCAGCAGTACCTCCCCATTTCTTAGCAATCAGCCCCAGCATTTT

abundance: NA
j_gene: TRBJ2-3
d_gene: NA
v_gene: TRBV18
CDR3aa: CASSPNEGGPDTQYF
CDR3nt: TGTGCCAGCTCACCTAATGAGGGGGGGCCGGATACGCAGTATTTT

abundance: NA
j_gene: TRBJ1-4
d_gene: NA
v_gene: TRBV5-6
CDR3aa: CASSSLWTATNEKLFF
CDR3nt: TGTGCCAGCAGCTCTCTGTGGACAGCAACTAATGAAAAACTGTTTTTT

abundance: NA
j_gene: TRBJ2-7
d_gene: NA
v_gene: TRBV7-2
CDR3aa: CASSLDPLYRDGSYEQYF
CDR3nt: TGTGCCAGCAGCTTAGACCCCCTATATCGGGACGGCTCCTACGAGCAGTACTTC

abundance: NA
j_gene: TRBJ2-7
d_gene: TRBD2
v_gene: TRBV20-1
CDR3aa: CSASKTEGSGRTYEQYF
CDR3nt: TGCAGTGCTAGTAAGACGGAAGGGAGCGGGAGGACGTACGAGCAGTACTTC

abundance: NA
j_gene: TRBJ2-1
d_gene: NA
v_gene: TRBV5-5
CDR3aa: CASTPQGTYNEQFF
CDR3nt: TGTGCCAGCACCCCACAGGGCACCTACAATGAGCAGTTCTTC

abundance: NA
j_gene: TRBJ2-7
d_gene: TRBD2
v_gene: TRBV27
CDR3aa: CASSLGLGLAGVSYEQYF
CDR3nt: TGTGCCAGCAGTCTCGGTCTAGGACTAGCGGGAGTTTCCTACGAGCAGTACTTC

abundance: NA
j_gene: TRBJ1-5
d_gene: NA
v_gene: TRBV5-8
CDR3aa: CASSLFEDSNQPQHF
CDR3nt: TGTGCCAGCAGCTTGTTCGAGGATAGCAATCAGCCCCAGCATTTT

abundance: NA
j_gene: TRBJ1-3
d_gene: NA
v_gene: TRBV4-1
CDR3aa: CASSQGGRGRSSGNTIYF
CDR3nt: TGCGCCAGCAGCCAAGGAGGCAGGGGCCGGAGCTCTGGAAACACCATATATTTT

abundance: NA
j_gene: TRBJ1-1
d_gene: NA
v_gene: TRBV5-4
CDR3aa: CASSLTGYENTEAFF
CDR3nt: TGTGCCAGCAGCCTGACAGGTTATGAGAACACTGAAGCTTTCTTT

abundance: NA
j_gene: TRBJ1-2
d_gene: TRBD1
v_gene: TRBV24-1
CDR3aa: CATSPGQGLYNYGYTF
CDR3nt: TGTGCCACCAGCCCTGGACAGGGACTCTACAACTATGGCTACACCTTC

abundance: NA
j_gene: TRBJ2-7
d_gene: TRBD1
v_gene: TRBV28
CDR3aa: CASRHPGQGHYEQYF
CDR3nt: TGTGCCAGCAGACATCCGGGACAGGGCCACTACGAGCAGTACTTC

abundance: NA
j_gene: TRBJ2-2
d_gene: TRBD1
v_gene: TRBV2
CDR3aa: CASSGEEGTGGRRRFF
CDR3nt: TGTGCCAGCAGTGGGGAAGAAGGGACAGGGGGCCGCCGTCGGTTTTTT